This section outlines one T cell receptor (beta chain) sequence together with its context. Its cognate antigen is unknown. These data are taken from a study of PD-1 blockade in classical Hodgkin lymphoma. Study at large: Nivolumab 3 mg/kg was given intravenously every 2 weeks. Study-level findings and limits: Newly diagnosed patients had baseline TCR diversity that was reportedly lower than that of healthy donors. Causes of the repertoire differences remain undefined, possibly disease activity or prior therapy.

Time point given: cycle 4 day 1 (C4D1), after about 6 weeks of nivolumab. Brentuximab vedotin exposure varied among the patients, all of whom had relapsed after autologous stem cell transplantation. Germline assignment: CDR1 SGHNT and CDR2 YYREEE (reference sequence). This CDR3 is 15 amino acids long. Losses at the gene ends were 4 bases for V and 3 bases for J; bases not matched to a gene: 3. TCRdb keeps only in-frame clones here, not all; method: immunoSEQ multiplex PCR. The sample shows approximately 45,000 clones, 66% of them seen only once. The TCR originated in a human donor with classical Hodgkin lymphoma. Sequenced material: peripheral blood mononuclear cells (PBMCs), taken before the fourth cycle of nivolumab. The chain is built from TRBV5-4 and TRBJ1-6; 8 bases are a match to TRBD1. CDR3 nucleotide sequence: TGTGCCAGCAGCCCAGGGGGCAACTATAATTCACCCCTCCACTTT. It specifies CASSPGGNYNSPLHF.